This entry describes one T cell receptor beta chain. This record comes from a study of PD-1 blockade in mismatch repair-deficient tumors. Using immunoSEQ multiplex PCR, the repertoire was profiled, and TCRdb retains in-frame clones only, with some absent. The sample has about 49,000 clones; approximately 80% are singletons. Sequencing used PBMCs, obtained before pembrolizumab treatment. The clonotype comes from an adult with mismatch repair-deficient cancer.

The CDR3 DNA reads as TGTGCCAGCAGCTTGGACAGGGACTATGGCTACACCTTC. Translating it yields CASSLDRDYGYTF. V gene TRBV5-4 combines with J gene TRBJ1-2; D may be TRBD1 (6 bases). Germline V gene data show CDR1 as SGHNT and CDR2 as YYREEE (reference sequence). CDR3 length equals 13 residues. V shed 0 bases and J shed 3 bases, with 6 bases lying between them. Using reference TRBV5-4 and TRBJ1-2 for the parts outside the CDR3, the full variable domain is ETGVTQSPTHLIKTRGQQVTLRCSSQSGHNTVSWYQQALGQGPQFIFQYYREEENGRGNFPPRFSGLQFPNYSSELNVNALELDDSALYLCASSLDRDYGYTFGSGTRLTVV.